The 5 T cell receptor beta chains given below trace back to one sample, sequenced in a study of regulatory T cells in long-lasting Graves disease. The time point is: persistent/refractory GD, antithyroid drugs over 5 years with positive TRAb. RNA isolated from PBMCs was used to make the TCR library. Library construction for TCR beta used iRepertoire HTBI primers and Arm-PCR of CDR3 regions. TCRdb independently ran MiXCR on the multiplex PCR reads; one entry per CDR3 protein. This table holds 350,000 to 500,000 distinct CDR3 sequences, roughly a fifth found once. The sample here was peripheral blood mononuclear cells (PBMCs), taken when the disease was refractory, from a patient treated with antithyroid drugs. These receptors originate from a female donor with Graves disease.

The gene calls are TRBV3-1 and TRBJ2-1; 8 bases match TRBD2. This CDR3 is 15 amino acids long. V was clipped by 2 bases and J by 4 bases; unmatched bases: 4. From germline, CDR1 is LGHDT and CDR2 YNNKEL (reference sequence). The chain's CDR3 is CASSQPSGHYNEQFF. CDR3 sequence (DNA): TGTGCCAGCAGCCAACCTAGCGGGCATTACAATGAGCAGTTCTTC.

This clonotype turned up a few times. V usage is TRBV20-1 and J usage is TRBJ2-7; 9 nucleotides match TRBD1. V shed 4 bases, J shed 5 bases, and the junction held 6 bases outside the gene matches. Germline V gene sequence: CDR1 DFQATT, CDR2 SNEGSKA (reference sequence). The CDR3 totals 13 residues. CDR3 bases: TGCAGTGCTAACACAGGGGGCGGACACGAGCAGTACTTC. The encoded protein is CSANTGGGHEQYF.

This clonotype was observed a few times. The chain recombines TRBV7-2 with TRBJ2-7; 12 nucleotides match TRBD2. CDR1 is SGHTA and CDR2 is FQGNSA in the germline V gene. This CDR3 region has 16 residues. Trimming at V came to 0 bases and at J to 5 bases, leaving 5 bases not matched to a gene. CDR3 bases: TGTGCCAGCAGCTTAGCGACTAGCGGGAGTCTCGACGAGCAGTACTTC. Its translation: CASSLATSGSLDEQYF.

This clonotype showed up many times. At one end the junction does not follow the germline gene, possibly because of a read error. The chain couples TRBV5-1 to TRBJ2-2, with D perhaps TRBD1 (7 bases). CDR3 length: 15 residues. CDR1 is SGHRS and CDR2 is YFSETQ in the germline V gene. The CDR3 spells CASSLEGANTGELFF. The CDR3 DNA is TGTGCCAGCAGTTTGGAGGGGGCAAACACCGGGGAGCTGTTTTTT.

Note on this clonotype: This could be a read error, since a much larger clone is one nucleotide away. The chain joins TRBV6-5 to TRBJ1-1; weak D call: TRBD1 (6 bases). The germline CDR1 and CDR2 sequences are MNHEY and SVGAGI. The CDR3 consists of 14 residues. The DNA of the CDR3 is TGTGCCAGCAGTTGGACAGAATTGAACACTGAAGCTTCCTTT. This codes for CASSWTELNTEASF.